Following are 10 T cell receptor beta chains from one sample sequenced in a study of Graves' ophthalmopathy and Graves' hyperthyroidism. The authors amplified TCR beta CDR3 regions from RNA transcripts. Second-round multiplex PCR followed a first-round RT-PCR using HTBI primers. Each CDR3 protein gets one entry after TCRdb re-called the multiplex PCR reads with MiXCR. Of 650,000 to 900,000 distinct CDR3 sequences in the sample, roughly two fifths are singletons; the top ten hold 44%. The specimen was peripheral blood. These TCRs come from an adult man with Graves' ophthalmopathy.

The sample holds a few counts of this clonotype. CDR3 sequence reads: CASSSGRSQETQYF. CDR3 coding DNA: TGTGCCAGCAGTAGCGGGAGGTCACAGGAGACCCAGTACTTC. This chain joins TRBV25-1 and TRBJ2-5, with 9 bases identical to TRBD2. The CDR3 spans 14 residues. The germline gives CDR1 MGHDK, CDR2 SYGVNS. V lost 5 bases and J lost 5; bases outside the gene matches: 6.

Here the CDR3 DNA reads TGTGCCAGCAGTTACTCGTCATGGGCCGAGGACTCCTACGAGCAGTACTTC. It codes for CASSYSSWAEDSYEQYF. The chain carries TRBV25-1 and TRBJ2-7; D is ambiguous. Trimming pared 5 bases from V and 0 bases from J, leaving 20 bases between. This CDR3 has 17 residues. Germline CDR1 and CDR2: MGHDK and SYGVNS.

This clonotype was recorded many times. J is TRBJ2-7 and V is TRBV9; 7 bases align to TRBD2. CDR3 size: 15 residues. From germline, CDR1 is SGDLS and CDR2 YYNGEE. The junction had 7 bases not matched to a gene; V was cut back by 0 bases and J by 4 bases. The CDR3 region has the DNA TGTGCCAGCAGCGTAGCAGCGGGGCAAGTGTACGAGCAGTACTTC. Its translation: CASSVAAGQVYEQYF.

V usage is TRBV29-1 and J usage is TRBJ1-2; the match to TRBD1 covers 9 bases. CDR3 length equals 17 residues. Germline CDR1 SQVTM, CDR2 ANQGSEA. The CDR3 spells CSVSEEQGAGANYGYTF. CDR3 DNA sequence: TGCAGTGTTAGCGAGGAACAGGGGGCCGGCGCTAACTATGGCTACACCTTC.

This clonotype has only a few counts. The V gene is TRBV2, the J gene TRBJ1-5; no firm D call. Germline CDR1 reads SNHLY; CDR2 reads FYNNEI. V was trimmed by 2 bases and J by 3 bases, leaving 5 bases between them. This CDR3 spans 13 amino acids. CDR3 in amino acids: CASSEQTNQPQHF. CDR3 nucleotides: TGTGCCAGCAGTGAACAGACCAATCAGCCCCAGCATTTT.

The chain has TRBV15 and TRBJ1-3; 8 nucleotides match TRBD1. The trim removed 3 bases at V and 0 bases at J, leaving 10 bases unmatched. This CDR3 spans 18 amino acids. Germline CDR1 and CDR2: LNHNV and YYDKDF (reference sequence). The CDR3 here is CATSSQLTGVFSGNTIYF. CDR3 in DNA: TGTGCCACCAGCAGCCAACTGACAGGGGTCTTCTCTGGAAACACCATATATTTT.

This clonotype occurred many times. V is TRBV19 and J is TRBJ1-5, with 7 bases fitting TRBD1. The CDR3 has 15 residues. Germline V gene lookup returns CDR1 LNHDA and CDR2 SQIVND (reference sequence). V dropped 6 bases and J dropped 1; count of bases not matched to a gene: 6. The CDR3 loop is CASRDQGVSNQPQHF. The CDR3 nucleotides read TGTGCCAGTAGAGACCAGGGGGTGAGCAATCAGCCCCAGCATTTT.

The chain carries TRBV20-1 and TRBJ1-5, with TRBD1 matching 8 bases. Germline-derived CDR1 and CDR2 are DFQATT and SNEGSKA (reference sequence). The CDR3 covers 14 residues. After removal of 8 bases from V and 8 bases from J, the junction contained 14 bases not matched to a gene. The CDR3 loop is CSSQDGTGPKPQHF. The DNA of the CDR3 is TGCAGTTCCCAAGATGGGACAGGACCTAAGCCCCAGCATTTT.

Remarks on this clonotype: This is likely a read error, given that the CDR3 carries no conserved phenylalanine or tryptophan at its end. The DNA is left out, because the CDR3 cannot be placed on it with certainty; the CDR3 is given as TCRdb lists it. CDR3 in amino acids: CASSLNPAL. This rearrangement joins TRBV7-2 to TRBJ2-7. Germline loops: CDR1 SGHTA, CDR2 FQGNSA. The CDR3 has 9 amino acids, counting both end residues.

V usage is TRBV6-6 and J usage is TRBJ1-2, with a tentative D call TRBD1 (5 bases). The CDR3 covers 15 residues. V dropped 0 bases and J dropped 3 bases, with 11 bases sitting between them. Germline values: CDR1 MNHNY, CDR2 SVGAGI (reference sequence). CDR3 amino acids: CASSYSPGTDYGYTF. The CDR3 DNA reads as TGTGCCAGCAGTTACTCGCCCGGGACGGACTATGGCTACACCTTC.